This T cell receptor beta chain was identified in a study of CXCR3-negative and CXCR3-positive naive CD8 T cells. Findings of the study overall: The TRB CDR3s that CXCR3-positive naive cells carried were more hydrophobic than those of CXCR3-negative naive cells.

Of note for this clonotype: Antigen specificity is unknown.

Looked up from germline, CDR1 is SGDLS and CDR2 is YYNGEE. This CDR3 spans 16 amino acids. The authors prepared UMI-labeled TRB cDNA libraries by 5' RACE. After re-calling the 5' RACE reads, TCRdb lists one entry per CDR3 protein, DNA absent. Its table lists roughly 55,000 distinct CDR3 sequences. Sequencing was performed on naive CXCR3+ CD8+ T cells from blood. Subset given: CD45RO-CCR7+CD27+CD95- naive CD8+ T cells expressing CXCR3 (TNR3+). The source is a human donor in good health. Some clones in this sample may be carry-over from other donors' samples. The rearrangement uses TRBV9 and TRBJ2-1; TCRdb lists TRBD1, though no DNA is available to test this call. The CDR3 sequence: CASSEPRDRVLNEQFF.